These 30 T cell receptor beta chains came from one sample sequenced in a study of CD4 and CD8 cells across lung adenocarcinoma regions (dated by TCRdb to 2016 to 2019). To prepare the library, PCR was applied. This sample was sequenced with a HiSeq X Ten. TCRdb took the public reads, trimmed them with fastp at Q25, ran MiXCR for clone calling and kept in-frame beta chains. Rows are unified per CDR3 protein, each entry keeping the most common DNA and genes. This sample is represented by under 13,000 distinct CDR3 sequences; roughly 50% of them were singletons. About a fifth of the sample is held by the ten biggest clonotypes. The sample taken for sequencing was CD4+ T cells from the center of a lung tumor. This specimen's cell subset or site label, per the study, means: tumor center region. The receptors were gathered from a male donor with lung adenocarcinoma. The CD4 and CD8 labels of this study may be unreliable.

This clonotype is classed as medium-sized. The chain uses TRBV7-2 and TRBJ2-2, with 8 positions matching TRBD1. The CDR3 has 16 residues. CDR1 is SGHTA and CDR2 is FQGNSA in the germline V gene. V trimming: 2 bases; J trimming: 4 bases; junction bases outside the gene matches: 6. CDR3 sequence reads: CASSLQAGGFTGELFF. CDR3 coding DNA: TGTGCCAGCAGCTTACAGGCAGGGGGCTTCACCGGGGAGCTGTTTTTT.

The rearrangement uses TRBV20-1 and TRBJ1-1; 8 bases line up with TRBD1. The J segment lost 1 base and the V segment lost 5 bases, leaving 3 bases of the junction unmatched. This CDR3 has 13 residues. From germline, CDR1 is DFQATT and CDR2 SNEGSKA (reference sequence). The chain's CDR3 is CSASGQENTEAFF. The CDR3 DNA follows: TGCAGTGCTTCGGGACAGGAGAACACTGAAGCTTTCTTT.

The table lists this clonotype with many counts. This chain uses TRBV12-3 or TRBV12-4 with TRBJ2-3; no reliable D call. CDR3 length equals 13 residues. V was pared by 2 bases and J by 7 bases, with 10 bases between. DNA of the CDR3: TGTGCCAGCAGTTTACAGCACCTAAATACGCAGTATTTT. The encoded protein is CASSLQHLNTQYF.

The genes are TRBV10-3 and TRBJ2-7; no clear D. CDR3 length: 13 amino acids. Germline CDR1 is ENHRY and CDR2 is SYGVKD. V gave up 6 bases and J gave up 3 bases, with 12 bases separating them. The CDR3 DNA is TGTGCCATCAGCTCCGACGGGCTCTACGAGCAGTACTTC. Its translation is CAISSDGLYEQYF.

This clonotype was counted at least ten times. The gene calls are TRBV7-2 and TRBJ2-3; tentatively, D is TRBD2 (5 bases). V shed 1 base and J shed 5 bases, with 13 bases lying between them. The CDR3 has 15 residues. The germline gives CDR1 SGHTA, CDR2 FQGNSA. The CDR3 DNA reads TGTGCCAGCAGCTTAGGTAGCGTGGTAGGAGATACGCAGTATTTT. Protein: CASSLGSVVGDTQYF.

As to this clonotype: At one end the junction does not follow the germline gene, possibly because of a read error. V and J are TRBV6-5 and TRBJ2-5; D is possibly TRBD2 (7 bases). Germline V gene data show CDR1 as MNHEY and CDR2 as SVGAGI. The CDR3 extends over 19 amino acids. The CDR3 nucleotides are TGTGCCAGCAGTTCCTCCGCGGTGCCGGGGGGCCGAGACCAAGATACCCAGTACTTC. Translation gives CASSSSAVPGGRDQDTQYF.

This clonotype was counted only a few times. The chain couples TRBV5-1 to TRBJ1-4; D may be TRBD1 (5 bases). The CDR3 has 15 residues. Germline V CDR1 and CDR2: SGHRS, YFSETQ. V was pared by 2 bases and J by 3 bases, with 11 bases between. Written as DNA, the CDR3 is TGCGCCAGCAGCTTCCAGGGAAGGGCTAATGAAAAACTGTTTTTT. This translates into CASSFQGRANEKLFF.

There are many counts of this clonotype. The CDR3 region is CASSYGEGTEAFF. The CDR3 DNA reads as TGTGCCAGCAGTTATGGAGAGGGAACTGAAGCTTTCTTT. The genes are TRBV6-5 and TRBJ1-1; D gene uncertain. Trimming removed 3 bases at V and 5 bases at J, with 10 bases between. Germline CDR1 and CDR2: MNHEY and SVGAGI. The CDR3 extends over 13 amino acids.

The table lists this clonotype with a few counts. This chain connects TRBV9 to TRBJ2-1, with no clear D. TRBJ2-7 explains the end of the DNA better; the J call may be wrong. This CDR3 region has 14 residues. Germline V gene sequence: CDR1 SGDLS, CDR2 YYNGEE. The CDR3 spells CASSPRAGSWEQYF. The DNA of the CDR3 is TGTGCCAGCAGCCCTCGGGCAGGTAGCTGGGAGCAGTACTTC.

This clonotype appeared once. The V call is TRBV10-3, the J call TRBJ1-6; perhaps TRBD1 as D (6 bases). Germline assignment: CDR1 ENHRY and CDR2 SYGVKD. The CDR3 extends over 13 amino acids. Deletions cut 4 bases from V and 5 bases from J, with 6 bases between. This chain's CDR3 is CAISGTDNSPLHF. CDR3 nucleotide sequence: TGTGCCATCAGTGGGACAGATAATTCACCCCTCCACTTT.

This chain links TRBV6-5 with TRBJ1-2; D gene uncertain. Deletions cut 4 bases from V and 4 bases from J, with 16 bases between. Germline CDR1 and CDR2: MNHEY and SVGAGI. This CDR3 has 15 amino acids. CDR3 sequence (DNA): TGTGCCAGCAGTTTTGGCCCCGGATCCTCCTATGGCTACACCTTC. This sequence encodes CASSFGPGSSYGYTF.

In this sample, this clonotype turned up a few times. The chain carries TRBV14 and TRBJ2-1; 8 bases line up with TRBD1. The DNA end is more similar to TRBJ2-7, so the J call may be wrong. The CDR3 consists of 14 residues. Germline V gives CDR1 SGHDN, CDR2 FVKESK. This CDR3 is CASSGQGLTYEQYF. Written as DNA, the CDR3 is TGTGCCAGCAGCGGACAGGGACTTACCTACGAGCAGTACTTC.

By its share, this clonotype is medium-sized. The chain employs TRBV6-5 and TRBJ2-5; 7 bases agree with TRBD2. Germline CDR1 reads MNHEY; CDR2 reads SVGAGI. The CDR3 has 15 amino acids. Losses at the gene ends were 4 bases for V and 5 bases for J; bases not matched to a gene: 10. The CDR3 region is CASSSTQGLLETQYF. CDR3 bases: TGTGCCAGCAGTTCGACCCAGGGACTATTGGAGACCCAGTACTTC.

The chain uses TRBV27 and TRBJ2-1; D not certain. Germline V gene sequence: CDR1 MNHEY, CDR2 SMNVEV (reference sequence). Trimming removed 1 base at V and 7 bases at J, with 11 bases between. This CDR3 has 14 amino acids. CDR3 in amino acids: CASSLWGLLNEQFF. CDR3 in DNA: TGTGCCAGCAGTTTATGGGGTTTATTGAATGAGCAGTTCTTC.

The chain carries TRBV10-1 and TRBJ2-4; weak D call: TRBD2 (6 bases). Germline V lookup: CDR1 WNHNN, CDR2 SYGVQD (reference sequence). The CDR3 extends over 15 amino acids. With 8 bases removed from V and 2 bases from J, the gap between germline ends came to 16 bases. CDR3 amino acids: CASPVDGRTKNIQYF. CDR3 coding DNA: TGCGCCAGCCCCGTTGATGGGAGGACCAAAAACATTCAGTACTTC.

Points on this clonotype: The germline gene is not matched at one end of the junction; a read error may be the cause. V and J are TRBV7-2 and TRBJ2-5; D may correspond to TRBD1 or TRBD2 (6 bases each). This CDR3 is 15 amino acids long. Germline V gene lookup returns CDR1 SGHTA and CDR2 FQGNSA. The CDR3 DNA reads as TGTGCCAGCAGCACGGGGGCTACTATACAAGAGGCCCAGAATTTC. This codes for CASSTGATIQEAQNF.

The V call is TRBV6-1, the J call TRBJ2-6; D is perhaps TRBD1 or TRBD2 (6 bases each). The DNA end is more similar to TRBJ2-4, so the J call may be wrong. The length of the CDR3 is 16 residues. CDR1 and CDR2 from the germline V gene are MNHNS and SASEGT. The DNA for the CDR3 is TGTGCCAGCAGTGAGGCGGGGCTGTGGGACAAAAATACTCAGTACTTC. Its protein is CASSEAGLWDKNTQYF.

The rearrangement links TRBV6-1 to TRBJ2-3; D might be TRBD2 (5 bases). Trimming removed 8 bases at V and 0 bases at J, with 9 bases between. The V gene's germline CDR1 is MNHNS and CDR2 SASEGT. CDR3 length equals 13 residues. CDR3 sequence reads: CASLPGSTDTQYF. The DNA for the CDR3 is TGTGCCAGCCTCCCGGGGAGCACAGATACGCAGTATTTT.

This clonotype was picked up many times. V and J are TRBV6-1 and TRBJ1-2; TRBD1 agrees at 7 bases. Germline assignment: CDR1 MNHNS and CDR2 SASEGT. The CDR3 contains 13 residues. V was clipped by 1 base and J by 7 bases; unmatched bases: 3. This chain's CDR3 is CASSEDRGFGYTF. DNA for the CDR3: TGTGCCAGCAGTGAAGACAGGGGATTTGGCTACACCTTC.

The chain has TRBV6-1 and TRBJ1-5; the D gene is possibly TRBD1 (5 bases). The germline V gene has CDR1 MNHNS and CDR2 SASEGT. V gave up 6 bases and J gave up 1 base, with 10 bases separating them. This CDR3 comprises 14 residues. The DNA of the CDR3 is TGTGCCAGCAGCCAGGGAGGGAGCAATCAGCCCCAGCATTTT. This gives the protein CASSQGGSNQPQHF.

This clonotype qualifies as medium-sized. The chain is built from TRBV6-1 and TRBJ2-2, with a possible D match to TRBD2 (5 bases). CDR3 length: 13 amino acids. CDR1 is MNHNS and CDR2 is SASEGT in the germline V gene. The V gene lost 6 bases and the J gene lost 6 bases, with 11 bases spanning the gap. The DNA of the CDR3 is TGTGCCAGCAGCCCCGAGGGTGCCGGGGAGCTGTTTTTT. This sequence encodes CASSPEGAGELFF.

The rearrangement uses TRBV10-3 and TRBJ2-1, with D tentatively TRBD1 (6 bases). The closer fit of TRBJ2-7 to the DNA end suggests the J call may be wrong. The CDR3 spans 14 residues. The germline V gene has CDR1 ENHRY and CDR2 SYGVKD. The CDR3 sequence is CAISGTENSYEQYF. The CDR3 DNA follows: TGTGCCATCAGTGGGACAGAGAACTCCTACGAGCAGTACTTC.

This clonotype was detected ten times or more. The chain carries TRBV10-3 and TRBJ2-1; TRBD2 agrees at 7 bases. This CDR3 has 15 residues. Germline V CDR1 and CDR2: ENHRY, SYGVKD. The trim removed 3 bases at V and 8 bases at J, leaving 10 bases unmatched. The CDR3: CAISDPRTSVDEQFF. CDR3 nucleotide sequence: TGTGCCATCAGTGACCCCCGGACTAGTGTCGATGAGCAGTTCTTC.

The chain uses TRBV27 and TRBJ2-5; 7 positions match TRBD1. The DNA end is more similar to TRBJ2-7, so the J call may be wrong. The CDR3 has 12 amino acids. CDR1 MNHEY and CDR2 SMNVEV come from the germline V gene (reference sequence). The CDR3 loop is CASDQGDYEQYF. The CDR3 DNA reads as TGTGCCAGCGATCAGGGGGACTACGAGCAGTACTTC.

The sample holds a few counts of this clonotype. The chain uses TRBV10-3 and TRBJ2-5; tentatively, D is TRBD1 or TRBD2 (6 bases each). This CDR3 has 15 residues. Per the germline V gene, CDR1 is ENHRY and CDR2 is SYGVKD. The V end lost 11 bases, the J end lost 4 bases, and 23 bases lay between the germline ends. CDR3 amino acids: CAGGEGGRGPETQYF. Here the CDR3 DNA reads TGTGCCGGGGGTGAGGGGGGCCGGGGGCCAGAGACCCAGTACTTC.

The rearrangement links TRBV6-1 to TRBJ2-1; tentatively, D is TRBD1 or TRBD2 (5 bases each). This CDR3 is built from 18 residues. The germline V and J ends were trimmed by 5 bases and 4 bases, with 24 bases remaining between them. Germline V lookup: CDR1 MNHNS, CDR2 SASEGT. The DNA for the CDR3 is TGTGCCAGCAGTCAAACTATTCCTCCGGGACCCATATACAATGAGCAGTTCTTC. Translation gives CASSQTIPPGPIYNEQFF.

DNA of the CDR3: TGCGCCAGCACGGATCTGACTAGCGGGAGCTACGAGCAGTACTTC. Amino acids: CASTDLTSGSYEQYF. The chain is built from TRBV10-2 and TRBJ2-5, with TRBD2 matching 12 bases. The DNA end lines up better with TRBJ2-7; the J call may be wrong. This CDR3 has 15 amino acids. Germline V lookup: CDR1 WSHSY, CDR2 SAAADI.

In its sample, this clonotype ranks as medium-sized. This sequence joins TRBV6-5 and TRBJ1-1, with 7 nucleotides matching TRBD1. Germline CDR1 is MNHEY and CDR2 is SVGAGI. This CDR3 is 16 amino acids long. Trimming took 2 bases from V and 1 from J; bases not matched to a gene: 7. CDR3 in DNA: TGTGCCAGCAGTTACGGTAAAAGGGGGCGGAACACTGAAGCTTTCTTT. Translated, it gives CASSYGKRGRNTEAFF.

The chain is built from TRBV6-1 and TRBJ1-2; D remains unclear. Trimming stripped 6 bases from V and 6 bases from J, with 5 bases between. CDR1 and CDR2 from the germline V gene are MNHNS and SASEGT. The CDR3 covers 10 residues. CDR3 sequence: CASREDGYTF. CDR3 nucleotide sequence: TGTGCCAGCAGAGAGGATGGCTACACCTTC.

This chain links TRBV7-2 with TRBJ2-1, with TRBD2 matching over 10 bases. V lost 0 bases and J lost 7; bases outside the gene matches: 9. Germline V gene lookup returns CDR1 SGHTA and CDR2 FQGNSA. The length of the CDR3 is 17 residues. DNA of the CDR3: TGTGCCAGCAGCTTAGCCCCAACTAGCGGGAAAGGGAATGAGCAGTTCTTC. Translated, it gives CASSLAPTSGKGNEQFF.